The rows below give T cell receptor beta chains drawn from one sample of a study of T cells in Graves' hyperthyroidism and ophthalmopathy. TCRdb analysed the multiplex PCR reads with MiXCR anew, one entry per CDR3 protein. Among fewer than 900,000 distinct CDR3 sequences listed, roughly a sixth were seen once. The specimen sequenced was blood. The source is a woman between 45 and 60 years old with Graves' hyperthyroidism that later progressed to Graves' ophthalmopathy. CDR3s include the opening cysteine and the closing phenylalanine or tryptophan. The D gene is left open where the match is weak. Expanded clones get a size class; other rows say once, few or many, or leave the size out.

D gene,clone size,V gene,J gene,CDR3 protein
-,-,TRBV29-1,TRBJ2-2,CSGLHDTGELFF
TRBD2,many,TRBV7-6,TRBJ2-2,CASSSSGGAIGELFF
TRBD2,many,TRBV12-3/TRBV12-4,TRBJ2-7,CASSARSGGSGEQYF
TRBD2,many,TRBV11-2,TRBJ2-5,CASSPVLAGQQETQYF
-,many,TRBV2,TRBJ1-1,CASSVTGTNTEAFF
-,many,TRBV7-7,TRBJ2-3,CASSPYLGDTQYF
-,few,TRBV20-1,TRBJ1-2,CSAGHHRQNYGYTF
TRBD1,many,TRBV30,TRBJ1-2,CAWSSPGGPYGYTF
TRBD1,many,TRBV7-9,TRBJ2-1,CASSLPVQGAVFFNEQFF
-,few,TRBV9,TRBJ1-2,CASSGGGTRGYTF
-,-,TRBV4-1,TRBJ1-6,CASSQGGGSPLHF
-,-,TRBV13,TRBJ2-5,CASSLEGTKTQYF
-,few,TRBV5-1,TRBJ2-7,CASSVQSNYEQYF
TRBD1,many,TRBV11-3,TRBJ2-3,CASSLGQGATDTQYF
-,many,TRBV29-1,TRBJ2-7,CSVVWGSGYEQYF
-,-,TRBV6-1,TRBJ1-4,CASSGRTFNEKLFF
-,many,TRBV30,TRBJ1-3,CAWIRDTGNTIYF
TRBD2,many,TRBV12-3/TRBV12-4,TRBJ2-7,CASSPSGGGSYEQYF
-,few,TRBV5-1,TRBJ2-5,CASSLGIRHEEAQYF
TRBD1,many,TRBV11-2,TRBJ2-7,CASSGGQGSSYEQYF
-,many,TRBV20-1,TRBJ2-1,CSAKDSFALNEQFF
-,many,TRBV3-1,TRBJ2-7,CASSQGPGGGEQYF
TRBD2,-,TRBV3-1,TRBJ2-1,CVSSQSSRDYNKQFF
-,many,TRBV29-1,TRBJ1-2,CSVELESNYGYTF
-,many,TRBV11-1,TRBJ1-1,CASNPTGMNTEAFF
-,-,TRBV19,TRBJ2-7,CASSTATSEQYF
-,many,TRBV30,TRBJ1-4,CAWSGWAATNEKLFF
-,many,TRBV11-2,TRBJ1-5,CASSLFQGPNQPQHF
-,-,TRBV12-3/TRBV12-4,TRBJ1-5,CASSLTGNSQPQHF
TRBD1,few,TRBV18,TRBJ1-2,CASSAGQDLGYTF
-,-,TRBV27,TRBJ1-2,CASSSLEGGPANYGYTF
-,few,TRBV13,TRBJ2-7,CASSLAFLGLSPYEQYF
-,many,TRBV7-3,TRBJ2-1,CASSLGQGFYNEQFF
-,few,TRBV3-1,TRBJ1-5,CASSVADNNQPQHF
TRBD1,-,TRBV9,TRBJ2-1,CASSAGTGDLSREQFF
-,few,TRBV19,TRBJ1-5,CASSIVPGGFNQPQHF
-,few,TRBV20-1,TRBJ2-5,CSAPQDRSQETQYF
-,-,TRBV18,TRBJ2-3,CASSPPGPITDTQYF
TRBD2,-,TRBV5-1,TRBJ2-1,CASKVESGLAGVSEQFF
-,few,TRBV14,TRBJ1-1,CASSQAVYGTEAFF
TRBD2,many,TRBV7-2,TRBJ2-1,CASSFSGTRGIDEQFF
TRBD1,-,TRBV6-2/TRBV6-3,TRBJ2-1,CASSYSSGGGTYNEQFF
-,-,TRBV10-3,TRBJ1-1,CAISGGQSTSPREAFF
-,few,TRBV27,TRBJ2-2,CASSIHRAGELFF
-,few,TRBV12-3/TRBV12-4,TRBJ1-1,CASSLWGGANTEAFF
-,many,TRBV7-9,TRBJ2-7,CASSSPRGLPYEQYF
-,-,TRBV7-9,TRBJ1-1,CASSPGALGTEAFF
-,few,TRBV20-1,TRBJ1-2,CSASYRVNGYTF
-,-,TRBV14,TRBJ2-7,CASSHAAGIGAYEQYF
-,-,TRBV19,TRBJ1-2,CASSHDRNYGYTF